This T cell receptor (beta chain) is drawn from a study of TIL therapy for anti-PD-1-resistant metastatic lung cancer. About the research overall: Progressing patients received lymphodepletion, expanded TIL infusion and IL-2.

The table lists this clone with a few counts. Indicated time point: pre-treatment sample, taken before nivolumab and TIL therapy. This CDR3 comprises 15 residues. V dropped 1 base and J dropped 5 bases, with 11 bases sitting between them. Germline V gene sequence: CDR1 SGHVS, CDR2 FNYEAQ. The libraries were made with immunoSEQ v3. Here immunoSEQ multiplex PCR was the method, and the copy in TCRdb shows in-frame clones only, minus some. The data hold about 36,000 clones, with roughly 80% observed a single time. The source of this sequence is a person between 25 and 80 years old with non-small cell lung cancer. This material consisted of blood, taken at baseline. V is TRBV7-6 and J is TRBJ2-2; D uncertain. The CDR3 nucleotides read TGTGCCAGCAGCTTAGTGGGAAGTACTACCGGGGAGCTGTTTTTT. Its protein product is CASSLVGSTTGELFF.